The present T cell receptor beta chain was sequenced within a study of CD8+CD57+ T cells in acquired aplastic anemia. Notes on the study in general: No significant difference in CD8+ Simpson's diversity was found between patients and controls. Some 30 shared CD8+ CDR3s appeared highly expressed within patients' immunodominant clones.

The use of genomic DNA as template underpinned the TCR beta VDJ and CDR3 profiling. MiXCR, applied by TCRdb to the reads, yields one record per CDR3 protein. The sample has around 430,000 distinct CDR3 sequences, 25% to 40% seen once. This clonotype was counted between two and nine times. Its target is unknown. A read error may produce the germline difference seen at one junction end. The CDR3 is 16 amino acids. Germline assignment: CDR1 SGHRS and CDR2 YFSETQ. Patients picked for sequencing had shown CD8+CD57+ cell expansion detected by flow cytometry. The rearrangement joins TRBV5-1 to TRBJ1-2; 11 bases align to TRBD1. This receptor was identified in a human donor with aplastic anemia. The sequenced sample consisted of sorted CD4+, CD8+, or CD8+CD57+ T cells (not recorded which) from PBMCs. The CDR3 here is CANSLDAGQGDYGYTF. The CDR3 nucleotides are TGCGCCAACAGCTTGGATGCGGGACAGGGGGACTATGGCTACACCTTC.